This T cell receptor beta chain is from a study of regulatory T cells in long-lasting Graves disease. With iRepertoire HTBI primers and Arm-PCR of CDR3 regions, TCR beta libraries were built. TCRdb processed the multiplex PCR reads anew with MiXCR; each CDR3 protein has one entry. The sample has 500,000 to 700,000 distinct CDR3 sequences, approximately 15% seen once. The V gene lost 3 bases and the J gene lost 12 bases, with 20 bases spanning the gap. Germline loops: CDR1 DFQATT, CDR2 SNEGSKA (reference sequence). The CDR3 consists of 14 residues. The time point denotes: newly diagnosed GD, antithyroid drugs for less than 3 months. Generation of the TCR library employed RNA extracted from PBMCs. This same sample was also taken into another study, of T cells in Graves' hyperthyroidism and ophthalmopathy. As that study records: Most clonotypes expanded in the thyroid (above 0.001) were also present in blood. Ophthalmopathy and stable hyperthyroidism were separated by a 13 V-J model.

The sequenced sample was peripheral blood mononuclear cells (PBMCs), obtained at new diagnosis, from a patient treated with antithyroid drugs. This receptor was identified in a woman in her twenties or thirties with Graves disease. This chain uses TRBV20-1 with TRBJ1-4, with a possible D match to TRBD1 (5 bases). The CDR3 sequence: CSARVASGGEELFF. The CDR3 DNA is TGCAGTGCTAGGGTGGCTTCGGGGGGAGAAGAACTGTTTTTT.